This T cell receptor (beta chain) came from a study of T-cell memory formation after mild COVID-19. Study at large: Largely, the TCR clusters proved donor specific.

After 5'RACE with constant-segment primers, TCR alpha and TCR beta cDNA libraries carrying sample barcodes and UMIs were obtained. TCRdb reanalysed the 5' RACE reads using MiXCR and keeps one entry per CDR3 protein. The sample contains about 100,000 distinct CDR3 sequences, 8.5% to 14% of which appear only once. To note about this clonotype: Antigen specificity is unknown.

The CDR3 covers 16 residues. V lost 5 bases to trimming and J lost 6 bases; unmatched junction nucleotides: 13. Study-level findings and limits: CD4+ bias marked clones expanding day 15 to 37, unlike balanced contracting clones. Cross-reactive memory seemingly joined, as some responding clones were found in pre-infection memory.

Sequencing was carried out using PBMCs or a T cell subset sorted from them (not recorded which). The rearrangement joins TRBV12-3 or TRBV12-4 to TRBJ1-2, with TRBD1 matching 9 bases. The clonotype comes from a young man who had mild COVID-19 (a few samples of this study predate the infection). Cell type and time point are not known. In nucleotides, the CDR3 is TGTGCCAGCAGTAAACTCGGGACAGGGAGAGTCGATGGCTACACCTTC. The encoded protein is CASSKLGTGRVDGYTF.